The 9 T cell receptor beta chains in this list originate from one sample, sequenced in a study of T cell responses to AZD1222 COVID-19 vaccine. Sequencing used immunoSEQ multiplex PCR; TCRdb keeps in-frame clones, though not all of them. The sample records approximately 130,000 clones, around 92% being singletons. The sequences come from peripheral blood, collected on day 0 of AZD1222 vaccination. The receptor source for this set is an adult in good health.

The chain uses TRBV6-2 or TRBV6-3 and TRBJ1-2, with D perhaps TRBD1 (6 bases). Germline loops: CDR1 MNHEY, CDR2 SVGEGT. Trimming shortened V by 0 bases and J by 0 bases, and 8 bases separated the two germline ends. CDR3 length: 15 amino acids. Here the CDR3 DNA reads TGTGCCAGCAGTTACTCCGGGACACCTAACTATGGCTACACCTTC. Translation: CASSYSGTPNYGYTF.

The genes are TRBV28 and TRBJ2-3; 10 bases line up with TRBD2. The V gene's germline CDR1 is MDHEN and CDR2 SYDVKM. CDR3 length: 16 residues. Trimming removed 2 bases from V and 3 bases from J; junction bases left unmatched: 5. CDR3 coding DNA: TGTGCCAGCAGTTTAATCATAGCGGGAGGAACAGATACGCAGTATTTT. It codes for CASSLIIAGGTDTQYF.

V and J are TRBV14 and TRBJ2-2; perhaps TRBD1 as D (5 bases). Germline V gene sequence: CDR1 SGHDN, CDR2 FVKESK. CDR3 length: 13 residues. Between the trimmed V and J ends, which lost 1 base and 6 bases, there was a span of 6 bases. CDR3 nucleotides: TGTGCCAGCAGCCAAGCAGGGCCCGGGGAGCTGTTTTTT. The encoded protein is CASSQAGPGELFF.

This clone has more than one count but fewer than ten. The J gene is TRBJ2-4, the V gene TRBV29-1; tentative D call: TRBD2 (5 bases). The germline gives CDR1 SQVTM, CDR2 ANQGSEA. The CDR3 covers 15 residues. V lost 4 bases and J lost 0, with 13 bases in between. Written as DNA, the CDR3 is TGCAGCGTTGTTCTACTAGGACTAGCCAAAAACATTCAGTACTTC. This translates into CSVVLLGLAKNIQYF.

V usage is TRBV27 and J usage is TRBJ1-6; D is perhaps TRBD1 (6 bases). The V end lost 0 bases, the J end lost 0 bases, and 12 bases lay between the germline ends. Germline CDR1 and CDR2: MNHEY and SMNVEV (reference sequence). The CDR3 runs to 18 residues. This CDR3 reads CASSLSNRGSSYNSPLHF. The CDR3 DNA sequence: TGTGCCAGCAGTTTATCGAATAGGGGGAGCTCCTATAATTCACCCCTCCACTTT.

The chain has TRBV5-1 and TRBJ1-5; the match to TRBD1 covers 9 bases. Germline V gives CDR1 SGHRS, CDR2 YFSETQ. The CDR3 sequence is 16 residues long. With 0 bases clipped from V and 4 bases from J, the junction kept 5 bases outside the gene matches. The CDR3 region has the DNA TGCGCCAGCAGCTTGGCACCGGGACAGGGTAATCAGCCCCAGCATTTT. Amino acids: CASSLAPGQGNQPQHF.

CDR3 amino acids: CSVYFSGTVTTGELFF. In DNA form, the CDR3 reads TGCAGCGTTTATTTCTCTGGGACAGTGACCACCGGGGAGCTGTTTTTT. The J gene is TRBJ2-2, the V gene TRBV29-1, with 7 bases lining up with TRBD1. From germline, CDR1 is SQVTM and CDR2 ANQGSEA. V gave up 5 bases and J gave up 4 bases; unmatched junction bases: 13. This CDR3 is 16 amino acids long.

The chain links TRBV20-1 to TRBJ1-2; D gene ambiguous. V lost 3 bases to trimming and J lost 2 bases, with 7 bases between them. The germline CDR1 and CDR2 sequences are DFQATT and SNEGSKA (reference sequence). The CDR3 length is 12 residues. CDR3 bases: TGCAGTGCTAGTCCCCAGAACTATGGCTACACCTTC. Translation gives CSASPQNYGYTF.

This CDR3 is CASSWLSGGINNEQFF. As DNA, the CDR3 is TGTGCCAGCAGCTGGCTATCAGGGGGCATCAACAATGAGCAGTTCTTC. V is TRBV7-8 and J is TRBJ2-1; TRBD1 aligns across 8 bases. The CDR3 sequence is 16 residues long. Germline trimming cut 4 bases from V and 5 bases from J; bases unmatched to any gene: 10. From germline, CDR1 is SGHVS and CDR2 FQNEAQ.